This passage covers 25 T cell receptor beta chains from one sample sequenced in a study of radiation and T cells in renal cell carcinoma. Using immunoSEQ multiplex PCR, the repertoire was profiled, and TCRdb retains in-frame clones only, with some absent. The data contain approximately 150,000 clones, roughly 85% of them seen just once; the ten biggest clones take up around 21%. Time point of the sample: baseline pretreatment blood. Sample treatment: 15 Gy SBRT to primary tumor, nephrectomy 4 weeks later. This specimen consisted of blood, obtained from a patient whose treatment included radiotherapy and nephrectomy. These receptors were taken from a woman in her fifties or sixties with renal cell carcinoma.

This chain uses TRBV9 with TRBJ1-5; perhaps TRBD1 as D (5 bases). The germline CDR1 and CDR2 sequences are SGDLS and YYNGEE. The CDR3 spans 15 residues. The germline V and J ends were trimmed by 2 bases and 1 base, with 10 bases remaining between them. CDR3 sequence: CASSVGTNSNQPQHF. The CDR3 DNA reads as TGTGCCAGCAGCGTCGGGACGAACAGCAATCAGCCCCAGCATTTT.

V is TRBV4-3 and J is TRBJ1-5; D remains ambiguous. This CDR3 comprises 13 residues. The germline V gene has CDR1 LGHNA and CDR2 YSLEER. V was shortened by 4 bases and J by 5 bases, with 9 bases between the two germline ends. The DNA for the CDR3 is TGCGCCAGCAGCCGAAACCAAGATCAGCCCCAGCATTTT. This encodes CASSRNQDQPQHF.

This clone was picked up one time. The rearrangement uses TRBV10-2 and TRBJ1-6, with D uncertain. Trimming shortened V by 5 bases and J by 9 bases, and 14 bases separated the two germline ends. CDR1 WSHSY and CDR2 SAAADI come from the germline V gene. The CDR3 has 14 residues. The CDR3 here is CASSYGEKISPLHF. CDR3 in DNA: TGCGCCAGCAGTTACGGGGAAAAGATTTCACCCCTCCACTTT.

V gene TRBV5-1 combines with J gene TRBJ2-3; D is unclear. Germline lookup yields CDR1 SGHRS and CDR2 YFSETQ. V was clipped by 0 bases and J by 0 bases, with 2 bases between them. CDR3 length equals 13 residues. The CDR3 region is CASSLESTDTQYF. The CDR3 DNA follows: TGCGCCAGCAGCTTGGAGAGCACAGATACGCAGTATTTT.

This chain joins TRBV29-1 and TRBJ1-2; TRBD1 matches 8 bases. From germline, CDR1 is SQVTM and CDR2 ANQGSEA. The CDR3 consists of 13 residues. CDR3 bases: TGCACCGACAATCACCGGGACAGGTATGGCTACACCTTC. It yields the protein CTDNHRDRYGYTF.

The V and J genes are TRBV7-2 and TRBJ1-4; D might be TRBD1 (6 bases). Germline CDR1 and CDR2: SGHTA and FQGNSA. This CDR3 has 15 amino acids. V lost 5 bases and J lost 2, with 12 bases in between. The CDR3 DNA reads TGTGCCAGCAGCACCGCTAGGGGGACTAATGAAAAACTGTTTTTT. Translating gives CASSTARGTNEKLFF.

The chain uses TRBV5-1 and TRBJ1-1; D ambiguous. V gave up 1 base and J gave up 5 bases, with 15 bases separating them. The CDR3 is 15 amino acids. Germline loops: CDR1 SGHRS, CDR2 YFSETQ. In nucleotides, the CDR3 is TGCGCCAGCAGCTTGTCCCGGGAACGAGGAACTGAAGCTTTCTTT. Translating gives CASSLSRERGTEAFF.

V usage is TRBV10-3 and J usage is TRBJ2-1; the match to TRBD1 covers 8 bases. Germline V gives CDR1 ENHRY, CDR2 SYGVKD. The CDR3 is made up of 17 amino acids. With V trimmed by 2 bases and J by 1 base, 7 bases remained unmatched. CDR3 sequence: CAISEHQGARSYNEQFF. The CDR3 coding sequence is TGTGCCATCAGTGAGCATCAGGGGGCCCGGTCCTACAATGAGCAGTTCTTC.

The V call is TRBV19, the J call TRBJ2-4; tentatively, D is TRBD1 (5 bases). From germline, CDR1 is LNHDA and CDR2 SQIVND (reference sequence). The V end was cut by 5 bases, the J end by 4 bases, with 15 bases between. This CDR3 has 15 residues. CDR3 nucleotides: TGTGCCAGTAGTGTTCGACAGACGTCAAAAAACATTCAGTACTTC. Translating it yields CASSVRQTSKNIQYF.

This clone was seen a handful of times. The chain combines TRBV9 with TRBJ2-1; D is tentatively TRBD1 or TRBD2 (5 bases each). The CDR3 consists of 11 residues. Germline CDR1 reads SGDLS; CDR2 reads YYNGEE. Trimming took off 0 bases at V and 10 bases at J, with 5 bases between the two ends. CDR3 loop: CASSVGDEQFF. The CDR3 coding sequence is TGTGCCAGCAGCGTAGGGGACGAGCAGTTCTTC.

The V call is TRBV4-1, the J call TRBJ2-1; 11 bases are a match to TRBD2. V lost 4 bases to trimming and J lost 6 bases; unmatched junction nucleotides: 14. The CDR3 loop spans 18 amino acids. Germline V gives CDR1 MGHRA, CDR2 YSYEKL. In nucleotides, the CDR3 is TGCGCCAGCAGCCCCTCGAAACTAGCGGGAGACGTAAGCAATGAGCAGTTCTTC. It specifies CASSPSKLAGDVSNEQFF.

V and J are TRBV27 and TRBJ1-4, with a weak D call TRBD1 (5 bases). Trimming stripped 5 bases from V and 4 bases from J, with 11 bases between. Per the germline V gene, CDR1 is MNHEY and CDR2 is SMNVEV (reference sequence). This CDR3 region has 14 residues. This chain's CDR3 is CASSPTVINEKLFF. The DNA for the CDR3 is TGTGCCAGCAGTCCGACAGTGATTAATGAAAAACTGTTTTTT.

The rearrangement joins TRBV7-8 to TRBJ2-7; 9 bases fit TRBD1. The CDR3 runs to 15 residues. Looked up from germline, CDR1 is SGHVS and CDR2 is FQNEAQ. With 4 bases clipped from V and 4 bases from J, the junction kept 8 bases outside the gene matches. The CDR3 loop reads CASSSRQGVVYEQYF. The DNA for the CDR3 is TGTGCCAGCAGCTCCCGACAGGGGGTGGTATACGAGCAGTACTTC.

The rearrangement links TRBV7-2 to TRBJ2-5; D is perhaps TRBD2 (5 bases). CDR1 and CDR2 from the germline V gene are SGHTA and FQGNSA. Trimming removed 5 bases from V and 1 base from J, with 8 bases in between. The CDR3 has 13 amino acids. DNA of the CDR3: TGTGCCAGCAGCGCGGACTTCCAAGAGACCCAGTACTTC. This sequence encodes CASSADFQETQYF.

This rearrangement joins TRBV5-1 to TRBJ2-3; D might be TRBD2 (6 bases). Germline V gene data show CDR1 as SGHRS and CDR2 as YFSETQ. V lost 4 bases and J lost 5, with 17 bases in between. The CDR3 consists of 15 residues. The CDR3 sequence: CASSLGLPFGDTQYF. CDR3 in DNA: TGCGCCAGCAGCCTGGGACTCCCATTTGGAGATACGCAGTATTTT.

The V call is TRBV7-2, the J call TRBJ1-4; 8 bases are a match to TRBD1. Germline V gene data show CDR1 as SGHTA and CDR2 as FQGNSA. The junction had 8 bases not matched to a gene; V was cut back by 4 bases and J by 10 bases. The CDR3 has 14 residues. In DNA, the CDR3 is TGTGCCAGCAGCTCGACAGGGGTGTTTACAAAACTGTTTTTT. It specifies CASSSTGVFTKLFF.

The chain couples TRBV30 to TRBJ2-3, with D unclear. V was trimmed by 1 base and J by 3 bases, leaving 5 bases between them. CDR1 is GTSNPN and CDR2 is SVGIG in the germline V gene (reference sequence). The CDR3 is 12 residues long. CDR3 region: CAWSGNTDTQYF. The CDR3 region has the DNA TGTGCCTGGAGTGGAAATACAGATACGCAGTATTTT.

The V gene is TRBV6-5, the J gene TRBJ2-7; D may correspond to TRBD1 or TRBD2 (5 bases each). Trimming pared 2 bases from V and 2 bases from J, leaving 16 bases between. Looked up from germline, CDR1 is MNHEY and CDR2 is SVGAGI. The CDR3 is 16 amino acids. CDR3 DNA sequence: TGTGCCAGCAGTTACACGCAGGGACGAGCCGCCTACGAGCAGTACTTC. Protein product: CASSYTQGRAAYEQYF.

This clone appeared a single time. The chain uses TRBV10-3 and TRBJ2-2; the D is unclear. V was trimmed by 2 bases and J by 5 bases, leaving 15 bases between them. The CDR3 is 16 amino acids. Germline V gene data show CDR1 as ENHRY and CDR2 as SYGVKD. CDR3 nucleotides: TGTGCCATCAGTGAGCCGGACGGTAAGGTGACCGGGGAGCTGTTTTTT. It codes for CAISEPDGKVTGELFF.

The J gene is TRBJ2-4, the V gene TRBV28, with a tentative D call TRBD1 (6 bases). The CDR3 runs to 15 residues. Germline CDR1 MDHEN, CDR2 SYDVKM. The V end was cut by 5 bases, the J end by 5 bases, with 16 bases between. CDR3 DNA: TGTGCCAGCAGTCGCCGCACAGGGTTCCAAAACATTCAGTACTTC. This gives the protein CASSRRTGFQNIQYF.

V and J are TRBV27 and TRBJ2-7; no definite D call. With 5 bases removed from V and 1 base from J, the gap between germline ends came to 12 bases. CDR3 length equals 14 residues. The germline V gene has CDR1 MNHEY and CDR2 SMNVEV (reference sequence). Here the CDR3 reads CASSRTESSYEQYF. For the CDR3, the DNA is TGTGCCAGCAGTCGCACAGAGTCTTCCTACGAGCAGTACTTC.

The V gene is TRBV4-3, the J gene TRBJ2-5; either TRBD1 or TRBD2 may fit D (5 bases each). The CDR3 consists of 13 residues. Germline CDR1 reads LGHNA; CDR2 reads YSLEER. Trimming took 1 base from V and 5 from J, leaving 8 bases between them. DNA for the CDR3: TGCGCCAGCAGCCAAGGGTGGGACGAGACCCAGTACTTC. Its protein is CASSQGWDETQYF.

The V and J genes are TRBV19 and TRBJ2-5, with TRBD1 as a possible D gene (6 bases). The V and J ends lost 7 bases and 2 bases respectively, with 23 bases between them. Germline V gene lookup returns CDR1 LNHDA and CDR2 SQIVND (reference sequence). The CDR3 extends over 17 amino acids. The chain's CDR3 is CASKAAGAENKQETQYF. The DNA for the CDR3 is TGTGCCAGTAAAGCGGCAGGGGCCGAGAACAAACAAGAGACCCAGTACTTC.

This clone occurred once. The chain carries TRBV29-1 and TRBJ2-2, with D unclear. The CDR3 loop spans 14 amino acids. The germline CDR1 and CDR2 sequences are SQVTM and ANQGSEA. V shed 3 bases and J shed 1 base, with 9 bases lying between them. The CDR3 loop is CSVDAGMNTGELFF. CDR3 DNA: TGCAGCGTTGACGCTGGGATGAACACCGGGGAGCTGTTTTTT.

This clone was seen a single time. V and J are TRBV7-8 and TRBJ1-2; possibly TRBD1 for D (6 bases). V was cut by 2 bases and J by 12 bases, with 19 bases left in between. The length of the CDR3 is 14 residues. Looked up from germline, CDR1 is SGHVS and CDR2 is FQNEAQ. CDR3 in amino acids: CASSLNARGGPDTF. CDR3 bases: TGTGCCAGCAGCTTAAACGCTAGGGGGGGTCCGGACACCTTC.